This TCR beta chain stems from a study of blood T cell repertoires in COVID-19. V dropped 3 bases and J dropped 9 bases, with 15 bases sitting between them. This CDR3 has 15 amino acids. Germline-derived CDR1 and CDR2 are LGHNA and YNFKEQ. The method was immunoSEQ multiplex PCR; TCRdb's version includes in-frame clones alone and lacks a portion of them. In the table there are 200,000 to 250,000 clones, nearly 90% of which are singletons. The sample taken for sequencing was PBMCs or T cells enriched from blood (not recorded which). The genes are TRBV4-2 and TRBJ1-6; D gene unclear. This clonotype was obtained from a man in his thirties or forties who had recovered from COVID-19. CDR3 loop: CASSHGGVFGSPLHF. Here the CDR3 DNA reads TGTGCCAGCAGCCATGGCGGCGTATTTGGTTCACCCCTCCACTTT.